A selection of T cell receptor beta chains follows, all from one sample in a study of shared clonotypes between healthy human individuals. Generated by immunoSEQ multiplex PCR, the TCRdb table keeps only in-frame clones and is missing some. The table shows a few million clones, with approximately 95% occurring only once. Sequencing was performed on naive CD4+ T cells from PBMCs. The origin of the receptors is a young man in good health. Some clones in this sample may be carry-over from other donors' samples. CDR3s include the opening cysteine and the closing phenylalanine or tryptophan. The order of the fields is clone size, J gene, V gene, D gene, CDR3 protein, CDR3 DNA. D genes are given only for firm matches. Expanded clones are given a class, and other clones once, few, many or no size at all.

abundance: -
j_gene: TRBJ1-4
v_gene: TRBV25-1
d_gene: -
CDR3aa: CASSETGIGTNEKLFF
CDR3nt: TGTGCCAGCAGTGAAACAGGGATAGGAACTAATGAAAAACTGTTTTTT

abundance: -
j_gene: TRBJ2-7
v_gene: TRBV19
d_gene: -
CDR3aa: CATAVAYEQYF
CDR3nt: TGTGCCACCGCGGTAGCCTACGAGCAGTACTTC

abundance: -
j_gene: TRBJ1-1
v_gene: TRBV7-2
d_gene: -
CDR3aa: CASSQGGVTEAFF
CDR3nt: TGTGCCAGCAGCCAAGGGGGGGTCACTGAAGCTTTCTTT

abundance: -
j_gene: TRBJ2-7
v_gene: TRBV5-4
d_gene: TRBD2
CDR3aa: CASSRGLAGDPYEQYF
CDR3nt: TGTGCCAGCAGCAGGGGACTAGCGGGAGATCCCTACGAGCAGTACTTC

abundance: -
j_gene: TRBJ2-7
v_gene: TRBV29-1
d_gene: -
CDR3aa: CSVVAAPSYEQYF
CDR3nt: TGCAGCGTTGTGGCGGCGCCATCCTACGAGCAGTACTTC

abundance: -
j_gene: TRBJ1-1
v_gene: TRBV5-1
d_gene: -
CDR3aa: CASSRSGGRNTEAFF
CDR3nt: TGCGCCAGCAGCCGAAGTGGGGGGCGGAACACTGAAGCTTTCTTT

abundance: once
j_gene: TRBJ2-7
v_gene: TRBV2
d_gene: -
CDR3aa: CASSGEVEQYF
CDR3nt: TGTGCCAGCAGTGGTGAGGTCGAGCAGTACTTC

abundance: -
j_gene: TRBJ1-4
v_gene: TRBV4-3
d_gene: -
CDR3aa: CASSPGGLFGKLFF
CDR3nt: TGCGCCAGCAGCCCGGGGGGTCTTTTTGGAAAACTGTTTTTT

abundance: -
j_gene: TRBJ2-3
v_gene: TRBV7-2
d_gene: -
CDR3aa: CASSFVYWGEADTQYF
CDR3nt: TGTGCCAGCAGCTTCGTTTATTGGGGTGAGGCAGATACGCAGTATTTT

abundance: -
j_gene: TRBJ2-7
v_gene: TRBV14
d_gene: -
CDR3aa: CASSRSGQGSSYEQYF
CDR3nt: TGTGCCAGCAGCCGGAGCGGGCAGGGGAGCTCCTACGAGCAGTACTTC

abundance: -
j_gene: TRBJ1-3
v_gene: TRBV7-9
d_gene: -
CDR3aa: CASSLMTGNTIYF
CDR3nt: TGTGCCAGCAGCTTGATGACTGGAAACACCATATATTTT

abundance: -
j_gene: TRBJ1-1
v_gene: TRBV5-4
d_gene: -
CDR3aa: CASSLGPGPDTEAFF
CDR3nt: TGTGCCAGCAGCTTGGGACCGGGTCCGGACACTGAAGCTTTCTTT

abundance: -
j_gene: TRBJ2-1
v_gene: TRBV18
d_gene: TRBD2
CDR3aa: CASSPGLADYNEQFF
CDR3nt: TGTGCCAGCTCACCAGGACTAGCGGATTACAATGAGCAGTTCTTC

abundance: -
j_gene: TRBJ2-3
v_gene: TRBV20-1
d_gene: -
CDR3aa: CSAPRDVTQYF
CDR3nt: TGCAGTGCTCCCCGGGACGTTACGCAGTATTTT

abundance: -
j_gene: TRBJ2-3
v_gene: TRBV5-1
d_gene: TRBD2
CDR3aa: CASSLGLAGITDTQYF
CDR3nt: TGCGCCAGCAGCTTGGGACTAGCGGGGATCACAGATACGCAGTATTTT

abundance: -
j_gene: TRBJ2-4
v_gene: TRBV4-1
d_gene: TRBD1
CDR3aa: CASSQEESPRTGALAKNIQYF
CDR3nt: TGCGCCAGCAGCCAAGAAGAATCCCCACGGACAGGGGCTTTGGCCAAAAACATTCAGTACTTC

abundance: -
j_gene: TRBJ2-3
v_gene: TRBV7-9
d_gene: -
CDR3aa: CASSLGGLYTADTQYF
CDR3nt: TGTGCCAGCAGCTTAGGGGGCCTCTACACAGCAGATACGCAGTATTTT

abundance: -
j_gene: TRBJ2-1
v_gene: TRBV7-8
d_gene: -
CDR3aa: CASSPVGGSYNEQFF
CDR3nt: TGTGCCAGCAGCCCAGTAGGAGGTTCCTACAATGAGCAGTTCTTC

abundance: -
j_gene: TRBJ1-2
v_gene: TRBV5-1
d_gene: TRBD1
CDR3aa: CASSRGQGAAYGYTF
CDR3nt: TGCGCCAGCAGCCGGGGGCAGGGGGCAGCCTATGGCTACACCTTC

abundance: once
j_gene: TRBJ1-2
v_gene: TRBV6-5
d_gene: -
CDR3aa: CASSYAPYGYTF
CDR3nt: TGTGCCAGCAGTTATGCCCCATATGGCTACACCTTC

abundance: -
j_gene: TRBJ1-4
v_gene: TRBV5-1
d_gene: -
CDR3aa: CASSLEGSTNEKLFF
CDR3nt: TGCGCCAGCAGCTTGGAGGGGTCAACTAATGAAAAACTGTTTTTT

abundance: once
j_gene: TRBJ2-3
v_gene: TRBV12-1
d_gene: -
CDR3aa: CASSSGLAKYF
CDR3nt: TGTGCCAGCAGCTCGGGGCTAGCAAAATATTTT

abundance: -
j_gene: TRBJ1-3
v_gene: TRBV5-1
d_gene: -
CDR3aa: CASSRGRESGNTIYF
CDR3nt: TGCGCCAGCAGCAGGGGACGGGAATCTGGAAACACCATATATTTT

abundance: -
j_gene: TRBJ2-3
v_gene: TRBV6-1
d_gene: TRBD2
CDR3aa: CASSELKGRGVLNTQYF
CDR3nt: TGTGCCAGCAGTGAATTGAAGGGACGGGGGGTTCTTAATACGCAGTATTTT

abundance: -
j_gene: TRBJ1-5
v_gene: TRBV28
d_gene: -
CDR3aa: CASSPSTRAGDLGQPQHF
CDR3nt: TGTGCCAGCAGTCCAAGCACCCGGGCAGGGGATTTGGGGCAGCCCCAGCATTTT

abundance: -
j_gene: TRBJ2-5
v_gene: TRBV7-9
d_gene: -
CDR3aa: CASSLGPGQSGGETQYF
CDR3nt: TGTGCCAGCAGCTTAGGCCCCGGACAGTCCGGGGGGGAGACCCAGTACTTC

abundance: -
j_gene: TRBJ1-2
v_gene: TRBV18
d_gene: TRBD1
CDR3aa: CASSLLKGQGYGYTF
CDR3nt: TGTGCCAGCTCCCTCCTTAAGGGACAGGGCTATGGCTACACCTTC

abundance: -
j_gene: TRBJ1-4
v_gene: TRBV28
d_gene: -
CDR3aa: CASLGATNEKLFF
CDR3nt: TGTGCCAGCTTAGGTGCAACTAATGAAAAACTGTTTTTT

abundance: -
j_gene: TRBJ1-1
v_gene: TRBV19
d_gene: -
CDR3aa: CASSSLQGAPGTEAFF
CDR3nt: TGTGCCAGTAGTTCGCTCCAAGGGGCCCCAGGCACTGAAGCTTTCTTT

abundance: -
j_gene: TRBJ1-1
v_gene: TRBV7-2
d_gene: -
CDR3aa: CASSLARLNTEAFF
CDR3nt: TGTGCCAGCAGCTTAGCCAGGTTGAACACTGAAGCTTTCTTT